This T cell receptor (beta chain) comes out of a study of a mutant IDH1 vaccine in newly diagnosed glioma. The protocol was immunoSEQ multiplex PCR, while the TCRdb copy is restricted to in-frame clones and leaves out a portion. The sample lists around 50,000 clones; around 85% were seen once. This clone was picked up one time. Its antigen is unknown. From germline, CDR1 is SGHVS and CDR2 FNYEAQ. The CDR3 sequence is 13 residues long. V shed 4 bases and J 7 bases; nucleotides not matched to a gene: 6. Indicated time point: week 47, end of study. Doses consisted of 300 ug of mutant IDH1 20-mer peptide each, paired with topical imiquimod.

The sequence was collected from a woman in her twenties or thirties with glioma. Some clones in this sample may be carry-over from other donors' samples. The rearrangement joins TRBV7-6 to TRBJ1-1; 7 positions agree with TRBD1. The sequencing used PBMCs, collected from a glioma patient whose treatment included an IDH1 peptide vaccine. The CDR3 DNA follows: TGTGCCAGCAGCTACCAGACAGGGAGTGAAGCTTTCTTT. Amino acids: CASSYQTGSEAFF. The whole variable domain, remainder taken from reference TRBV7-6 and TRBJ1-1, is GAGVSQSPRYKVTKRGQDVALRCDPISGHVSLYWYRQALGQGPEFLTYFNYEAQQDKSGLPNDRFSAERPEGSISTLTIQRTEQRDSAMYRCASSYQTGSEAFFGQGTRLTVV.